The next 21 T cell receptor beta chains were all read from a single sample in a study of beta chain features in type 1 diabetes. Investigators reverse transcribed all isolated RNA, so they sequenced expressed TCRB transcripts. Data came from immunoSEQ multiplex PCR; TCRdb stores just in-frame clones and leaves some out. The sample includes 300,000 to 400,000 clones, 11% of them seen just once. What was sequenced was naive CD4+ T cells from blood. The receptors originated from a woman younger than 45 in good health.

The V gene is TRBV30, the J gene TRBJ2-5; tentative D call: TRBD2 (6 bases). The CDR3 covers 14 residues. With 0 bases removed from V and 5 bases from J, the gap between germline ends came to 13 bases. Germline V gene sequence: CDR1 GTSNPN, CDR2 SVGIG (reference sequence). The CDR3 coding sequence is TGTGCCTGGAGTGTCGGAGGGGCGGGGGAGACCCAGTACTTC. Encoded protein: CAWSVGGAGETQYF.

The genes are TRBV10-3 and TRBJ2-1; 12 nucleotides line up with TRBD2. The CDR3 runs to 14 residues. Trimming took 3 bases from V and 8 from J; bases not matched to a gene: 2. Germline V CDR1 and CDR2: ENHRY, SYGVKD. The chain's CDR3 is CAISDTSGRHEQFF. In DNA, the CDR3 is TGTGCCATCAGTGATACTAGCGGGAGGCATGAGCAGTTCTTC.

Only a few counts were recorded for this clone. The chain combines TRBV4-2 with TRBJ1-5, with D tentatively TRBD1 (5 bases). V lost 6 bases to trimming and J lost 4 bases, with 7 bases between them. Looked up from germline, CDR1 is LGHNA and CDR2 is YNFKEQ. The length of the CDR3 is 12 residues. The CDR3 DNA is TGTGCCAGCAGAGGGACTAATCAGCCCCAGCATTTT. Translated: CASRGTNQPQHF.

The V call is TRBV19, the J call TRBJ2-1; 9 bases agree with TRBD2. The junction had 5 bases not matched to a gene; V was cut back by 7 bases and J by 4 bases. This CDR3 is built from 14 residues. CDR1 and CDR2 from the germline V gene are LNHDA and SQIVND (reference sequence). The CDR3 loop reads CASKSGRTYNEQFF. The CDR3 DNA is TGTGCCAGTAAAAGCGGGAGGACTTACAATGAGCAGTTCTTC.

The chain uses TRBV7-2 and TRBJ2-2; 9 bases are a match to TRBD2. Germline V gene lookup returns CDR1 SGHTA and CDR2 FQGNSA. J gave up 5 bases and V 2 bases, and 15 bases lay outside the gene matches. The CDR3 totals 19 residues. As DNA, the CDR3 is TGTGCCAGCAGCTTATACCCCTTAGGAGCGGGAGGAGAGACCGGGGAGCTGTTTTTT. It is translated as CASSLYPLGAGGETGELFF.

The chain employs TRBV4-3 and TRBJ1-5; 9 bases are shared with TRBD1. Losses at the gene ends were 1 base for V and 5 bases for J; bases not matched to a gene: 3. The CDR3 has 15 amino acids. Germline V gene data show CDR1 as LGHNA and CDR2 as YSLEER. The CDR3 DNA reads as TGCGCCAGCAGCCAAGGGACAGGGGAGGATCAGCCCCAGCATTTT. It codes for CASSQGTGEDQPQHF.

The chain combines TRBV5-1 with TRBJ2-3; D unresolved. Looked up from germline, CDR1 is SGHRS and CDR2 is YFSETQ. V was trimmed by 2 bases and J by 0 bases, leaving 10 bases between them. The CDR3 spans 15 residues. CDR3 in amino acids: CASSFRGYSTDTQYF. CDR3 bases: TGCGCCAGCAGCTTCCGAGGTTATAGCACAGATACGCAGTATTTT.

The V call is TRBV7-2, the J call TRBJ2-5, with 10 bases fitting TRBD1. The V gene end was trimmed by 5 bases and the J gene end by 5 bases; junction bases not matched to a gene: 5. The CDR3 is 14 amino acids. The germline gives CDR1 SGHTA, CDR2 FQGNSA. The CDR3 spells CASSLGQGLETQYF. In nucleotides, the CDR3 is TGTGCCAGCAGCCTGGGACAGGGGTTGGAGACCCAGTACTTC.

The CDR3 here is CASTNSGRREQFF. In DNA form, the CDR3 reads TGTGCCAGTACGAATAGCGGGAGGAGGGAGCAGTTCTTC. The V call is TRBV19, the J call TRBJ2-1; TRBD2 agrees at 10 bases. J gave up 10 bases and V 7 bases, and 7 bases lay outside the gene matches. Germline assignment: CDR1 LNHDA and CDR2 SQIVND (reference sequence). The CDR3 runs 13 residues.

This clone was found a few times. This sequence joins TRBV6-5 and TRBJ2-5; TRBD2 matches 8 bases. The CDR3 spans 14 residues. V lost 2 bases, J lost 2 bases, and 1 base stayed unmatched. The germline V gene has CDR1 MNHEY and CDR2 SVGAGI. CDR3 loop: CASSYQRGQETQYF. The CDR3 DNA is TGTGCCAGCAGTTACCAGCGGGGGCAAGAGACCCAGTACTTC.

The DNA for the CDR3 is TGTGCCAGCACCCTCCCGCCCGGGGGAGGAGGCCATGAAGCTTTCTTT. Its translation is CASTLPPGGGGHEAFF. The chain has TRBV28 and TRBJ1-1; a weak D match, TRBD1 (5 bases). Germline CDR1 and CDR2: MDHEN and SYDVKM. CDR3 size: 16 residues. Trimming took 7 bases from V and 7 from J, leaving 25 bases between them.

CDR3 nucleotides: TGTGCCAGCAGCTTAAGGAGCGGGATGGGAACCTACGAGCAGTACTTC. It translates to CASSLRSGMGTYEQYF. This chain links TRBV7-3 with TRBJ2-7, with 7 bases that match TRBD2. The CDR3 contains 16 residues. CDR1 is SGHTA, CDR2 FQGTGA, per germline. The V segment lost 1 base and the J segment 2 bases; nucleotides outside the gene matches: 8.

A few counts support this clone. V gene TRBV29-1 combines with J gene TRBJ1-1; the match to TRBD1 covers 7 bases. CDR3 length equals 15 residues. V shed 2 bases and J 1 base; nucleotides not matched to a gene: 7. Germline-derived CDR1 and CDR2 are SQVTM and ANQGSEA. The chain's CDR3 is CSVETRQGANTEAFF. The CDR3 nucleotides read TGCAGCGTTGAAACACGACAGGGAGCGAACACTGAAGCTTTCTTT.

The CDR3 DNA reads TGTGCCAGCACCCACAGTCCACTACGGGACTACGAGCAGTACTTC. Amino acid sequence: CASTHSPLRDYEQYF. The chain carries TRBV7-2 and TRBJ2-7, with a weak D call TRBD2 (5 bases). CDR3 length: 15 amino acids. Trimming shortened V by 7 bases and J by 3 bases, and 19 bases separated the two germline ends. CDR1 and CDR2 (germline): SGHTA, FQGNSA.

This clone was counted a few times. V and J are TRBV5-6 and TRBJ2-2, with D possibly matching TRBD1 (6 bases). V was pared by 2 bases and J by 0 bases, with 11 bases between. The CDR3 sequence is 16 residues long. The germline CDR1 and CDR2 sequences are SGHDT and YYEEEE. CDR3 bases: TGTGCCAGCAGCTTACCAGGGGATTCGAACACCGGGGAGCTGTTTTTT. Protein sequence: CASSLPGDSNTGELFF.

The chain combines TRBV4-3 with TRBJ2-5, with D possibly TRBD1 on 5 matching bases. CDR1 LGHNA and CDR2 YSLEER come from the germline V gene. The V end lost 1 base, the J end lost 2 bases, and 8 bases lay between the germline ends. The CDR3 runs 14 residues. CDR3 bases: TGCGCCAGCAGCCAAGTGCAGGGTCAAGAGACCCAGTACTTC. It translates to CASSQVQGQETQYF.

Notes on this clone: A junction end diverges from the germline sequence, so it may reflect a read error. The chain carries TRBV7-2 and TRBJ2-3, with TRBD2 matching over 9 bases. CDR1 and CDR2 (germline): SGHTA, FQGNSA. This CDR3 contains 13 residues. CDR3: CASSLAGASGNVF. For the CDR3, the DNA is TGTGCCAGCAGCTTAGCGGGGGCTAGCGGGAACGTTTTT.

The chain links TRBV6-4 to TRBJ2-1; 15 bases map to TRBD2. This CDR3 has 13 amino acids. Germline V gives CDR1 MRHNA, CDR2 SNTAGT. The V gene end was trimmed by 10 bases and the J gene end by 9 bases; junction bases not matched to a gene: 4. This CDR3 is CATGGLAGGEQFF. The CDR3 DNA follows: TGTGCCACCGGGGGACTAGCGGGAGGTGAGCAGTTCTTC.

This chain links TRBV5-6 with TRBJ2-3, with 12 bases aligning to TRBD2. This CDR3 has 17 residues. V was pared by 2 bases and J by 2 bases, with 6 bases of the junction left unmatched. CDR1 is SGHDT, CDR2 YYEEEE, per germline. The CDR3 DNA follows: TGTGCCAGCAGCTTAGGGACTAGCGGGCCTTACACAGATACGCAGTATTTT. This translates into CASSLGTSGPYTDTQYF.

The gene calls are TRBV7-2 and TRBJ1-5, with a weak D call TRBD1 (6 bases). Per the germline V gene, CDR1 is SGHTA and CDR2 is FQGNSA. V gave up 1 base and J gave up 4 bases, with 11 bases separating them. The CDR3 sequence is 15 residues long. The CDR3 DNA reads TGTGCCAGCAGCTTAGTGGGGGCAGTGAATCAGCCCCAGCATTTT. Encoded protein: CASSLVGAVNQPQHF.

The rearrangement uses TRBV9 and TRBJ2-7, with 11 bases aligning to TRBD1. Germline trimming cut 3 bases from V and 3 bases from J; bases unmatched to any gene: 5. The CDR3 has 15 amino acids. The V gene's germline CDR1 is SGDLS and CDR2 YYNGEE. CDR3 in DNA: TGTGCCAGCAGCGGGGGACAGGGGGTCGGCTACGAGCAGTACTTC. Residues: CASSGGQGVGYEQYF.